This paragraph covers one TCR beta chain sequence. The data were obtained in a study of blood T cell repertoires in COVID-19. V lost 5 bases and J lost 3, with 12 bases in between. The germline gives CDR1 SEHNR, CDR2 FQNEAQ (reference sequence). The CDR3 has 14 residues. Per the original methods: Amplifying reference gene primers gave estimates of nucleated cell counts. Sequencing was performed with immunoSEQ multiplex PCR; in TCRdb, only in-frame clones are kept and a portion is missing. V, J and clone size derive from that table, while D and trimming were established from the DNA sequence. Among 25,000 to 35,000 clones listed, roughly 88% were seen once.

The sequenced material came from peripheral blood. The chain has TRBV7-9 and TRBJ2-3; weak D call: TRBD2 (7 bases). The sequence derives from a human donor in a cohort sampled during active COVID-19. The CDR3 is CASSPAGATDTQYF. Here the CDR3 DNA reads TGTGCCAGCAGCCCGGCGGGGGCAACAGATACGCAGTATTTT.